The 19 T cell receptor beta chains below come from one sample, sequenced in a study of T-cell memory formation after mild COVID-19. One entry per CDR3 protein results from TCRdb running MiXCR on the 5' RACE reads. This table has approximately 450,000 distinct CDR3 sequences, 18% appearing once. Sequenced: PBMCs or a T cell subset sorted from them (not recorded which). The receptors derive from an adult woman who had mild COVID-19 (a few samples of this study predate the infection). Cell type and time point are not known.

This clonotype was recorded a few times. The J gene is TRBJ2-1, the V gene TRBV12-3 or TRBV12-4; tentative D call: TRBD2 (6 bases). V shed 3 bases and J shed 0 bases, with 12 bases lying between them. This CDR3 has 16 amino acids. CDR3 sequence reads: CASSFGGASSYNEQFF. CDR3 DNA sequence: TGTGCCAGCAGTTTTGGAGGGGCGAGCTCCTACAATGAGCAGTTCTTC.

This clonotype was seen more than once but under ten times. CDR3 amino acids: CASSLGPPANYGYTF. CDR3 DNA sequence: TGTGCCAGCAGTTTAGGCCCGCCAGCTAACTATGGCTACACCTTC. The gene calls are TRBV12-3 or TRBV12-4 and TRBJ1-2; D not resolved. There are 15 residues in the CDR3. V was shortened by 1 base and J by 0 bases, with 9 bases between the two germline ends.

The chain uses TRBV7-2 and TRBJ1-2; TRBD1 might be the D (6 bases). CDR1 and CDR2 (germline): SGHTA, FQGNSA. The CDR3 extends over 15 amino acids. V was pared by 5 bases and J by 4 bases, with 17 bases between. In nucleotides, the CDR3 is TGTGCCAGCAGCCGAATCGTGACAGGCGGCTATGGCTACACCTTC. Amino acids: CASSRIVTGGYGYTF.

This clonotype was found many times. J is TRBJ1-6 and V is TRBV12-3 or TRBV12-4; D gene uncertain. The CDR3 sequence is 13 residues long. V shed 5 bases and J shed 14 bases, with 16 bases lying between them. CDR3 amino acids: CASSMTRRMALHF. The CDR3 bases are TGTGCCAGCAGTATGACACGTCGTATGGCCCTCCACTTT.

This clonotype occurred a few times. CDR3 nucleotides: TGTGCCAGCAGCTTTGGGACGGTCACAGATACGCAGTATTTT. As protein: CASSFGTVTDTQYF. V gene TRBV11-2 combines with J gene TRBJ2-3; perhaps D is TRBD1 or TRBD2 (5 bases each). Per germline, CDR1 SGHAT and CDR2 FQNNGV. The CDR3 has 14 amino acids. V shed 3 bases and J shed 2 bases, with 9 bases lying between them. The complete variable domain, with remaining parts taken from reference TRBV11-2 and TRBJ2-3, reads EAGVAQSPRYKIIEKRQSVAFWCNPISGHATLYWYQQILGQGPKLLIQFQNNGVVDDSQLPKDRFSAERLKGVDSTLKIQPAKLEDSAVYLCASSFGTVTDTQYFGPGTRLTVL.

This clonotype was seen more than once but under ten times. For the CDR3, the DNA is TGTGCCAGCAGCTTAGGCCGTTCGTCGTCTAGCGGGGGGGCCTACGAGCAGTACTTC. It encodes CASSLGRSSSSGGAYEQYF. This chain connects TRBV13 to TRBJ2-7; 12 bases agree with TRBD2. Germline CDR1 is PRHDT and CDR2 is FYEKMQ (reference sequence). Unmatched junction bases numbered 11, after V lost 0 bases and J lost 2 bases. CDR3 length: 19 amino acids.

The chain recombines TRBV4-1 with TRBJ2-3; TRBD2 matches 9 bases. The CDR3 covers 19 residues. V lost 3 bases, J lost 6 bases, and 19 bases stayed unmatched. Per the germline V gene, CDR1 is MGHRA and CDR2 is YSYEKL. In nucleotides, the CDR3 is TGCGCCAGCAGCCAGCTGACTGAGCGGGGGGTCTATGAGCCGGATACGCAGTATTTT. It encodes CASSQLTERGVYEPDTQYF.

CDR3 sequence reads: CASRLNLRTGPNEKLFF. CDR3 DNA sequence: TGCGCCAGCAGACTTAATCTCAGGACAGGCCCCAATGAAAAACTGTTTTTT. The genes are TRBV4-1 and TRBJ1-4; 7 nucleotides line up with TRBD1. The CDR3 loop spans 17 amino acids. Losses at the gene ends were 6 bases for V and 5 bases for J; bases not matched to a gene: 15. CDR1 is MGHRA and CDR2 is YSYEKL in the germline V gene.

The chain joins TRBV28 to TRBJ2-5; no reliable D call. Germline lookup yields CDR1 MDHEN and CDR2 SYDVKM. With 6 bases removed from V and 5 bases from J, the gap between germline ends came to 10 bases. CDR3 length: 12 amino acids. CDR3: CASSQWLETQYF. In nucleotides, the CDR3 is TGTGCCAGCAGCCAGTGGTTGGAGACCCAGTACTTC.

For the CDR3, the DNA is TGTGCCAGCAGTTACGCAGCCTCAGGGGGTCGAGCTTTCTTT. Its translation is CASSYAASGGRAFF. The V and J genes are TRBV6-5 and TRBJ1-1; 7 nucleotides match TRBD1. V gave up 2 bases and J gave up 10 bases; unmatched junction bases: 10. Per germline, CDR1 MNHEY and CDR2 SVGAGI. The CDR3 has 14 residues.

This clonotype showed up just a few times. V gene TRBV9 combines with J gene TRBJ2-7; possible D gene TRBD1, 6 bases. With 4 bases removed from V and 2 bases from J, the gap between germline ends came to 13 bases. Germline-derived CDR1 and CDR2 are SGDLS and YYNGEE. The CDR3 runs 14 residues. The CDR3 nucleotides are TGTGCCAGCAGCCCGCAGGGGACCGCCTACGAGCAGTACTTC. It yields the protein CASSPQGTAYEQYF.

The V call is TRBV25-1, the J call TRBJ2-2, with TRBD2 matching over 9 bases. The germline CDR1 and CDR2 sequences are MGHDK and SYGVNS. V lost 3 bases to trimming and J lost 7 bases; unmatched junction nucleotides: 12. This CDR3 spans 17 amino acids. This CDR3 reads CASSETLAGTPSGELFF. The CDR3 DNA reads TGTGCCAGCAGTGAGACGCTAGCGGGGACCCCGAGCGGGGAGCTGTTTTTT.

This clonotype was seen more than once but under ten times. The CDR3 protein is CASRRRDSSAYEQYF. DNA for the CDR3: TGTGCCAGCAGGCGCCGGGACTCCTCTGCCTACGAGCAGTACTTC. J is TRBJ2-7 and V is TRBV2, with D maybe TRBD2 (6 bases). CDR1 is SNHLY and CDR2 is FYNNEI in the germline V gene. Trimming removed 6 bases from V and 2 bases from J, with 17 bases in between. The CDR3 length is 15 residues.

The chain recombines TRBV10-3 with TRBJ2-7, with 7 bases fitting TRBD2. The V gene end was trimmed by 8 bases and the J gene end by 2 bases; junction bases not matched to a gene: 3. Per the germline V gene, CDR1 is ENHRY and CDR2 is SYGVKD. The CDR3 runs 12 residues. CDR3 sequence reads: CAISGTTYEQYF. DNA for the CDR3: TGTGCCATCTCGGGGACTACCTACGAGCAGTACTTC.

This clonotype was observed a few times. The chain links TRBV25-1 to TRBJ2-3; tentative D call: TRBD2 (6 bases). Germline CDR1 and CDR2: MGHDK and SYGVNS. The CDR3 is 17 amino acids. V lost 3 bases, J lost 3 bases, and 19 bases lay in between. The CDR3 nucleotides read TGTGCCAGCAGTGAGTCGGGCCAGGGAGGAGGGACAGATACGCAGTATTTT. Residues: CASSESGQGGGTDTQYF.

A few counts support this clonotype. The V and J genes are TRBV9 and TRBJ1-3; TRBD1 might be the D (5 bases). The CDR3 loop spans 14 amino acids. V lost 3 bases and J 4 bases, leaving 11 bases between the germline ends. The germline V gene has CDR1 SGDLS and CDR2 YYNGEE. The chain's CDR3 is CASSAEGQGNTIYF. The CDR3 nucleotides are TGTGCCAGCAGCGCTGAGGGGCAAGGAAACACCATATATTTT.

This clonotype was detected only a few times. The rearrangement joins TRBV3-1 to TRBJ2-2, with 11 bases identical to TRBD2. The germline V gene has CDR1 LGHDT and CDR2 YNNKEL (reference sequence). This CDR3 contains 17 residues. J was trimmed by 1 base and V by 4 bases; bases with no gene match: 5. The CDR3 sequence is CASSLIGLAGNTGELFF. The CDR3, as DNA: TGTGCCAGCAGCCTGATAGGACTAGCGGGGAACACCGGGGAGCTGTTTTTT.

The rearrangement joins TRBV25-1 to TRBJ2-1; 9 positions agree with TRBD1. CDR3 length: 16 amino acids. The germline gives CDR1 MGHDK, CDR2 SYGVNS. V lost 0 bases to trimming and J lost 8 bases; unmatched junction nucleotides: 8. CDR3: CASSEYRGRQGDEQFF. The CDR3 nucleotides read TGTGCCAGCAGTGAATACCGCGGGAGACAGGGGGATGAGCAGTTCTTC.

Only a few counts were recorded for this clonotype. The chain couples TRBV7-6 to TRBJ2-7; D remains ambiguous. This CDR3 is built from 16 residues. Germline values: CDR1 SGHVS, CDR2 FNYEAQ. V dropped 2 bases and J dropped 0 bases, with 14 bases sitting between them. The CDR3 protein is CASSLSFPGSSYEQYF. CDR3 in DNA: TGTGCCAGCAGCTTAAGTTTCCCCGGTAGCTCCTACGAGCAGTACTTC.